Sequencing of this T cell receptor beta chain was carried out in a study of T cell responses to AZD1222 COVID-19 vaccine. Study-level results: Clonal diversity was possibly underestimated, and the donors were mostly white British, with more females. It was only after the peak T cell response that any repertoires were sampled. Recipients of AZD1222 seropositive at baseline numbered only 5 to 7.

Notes on this clone: Its antigen is undetermined.

Assay used: immunoSEQ multiplex PCR; TCRdb lists only in-frame clones, some missing. This sample has approximately 170,000 clones, with 75% to 95% found just once. V dropped 3 bases and J dropped 2 bases, with 14 bases sitting between them. CDR1 and CDR2 (germline): KGHSH, LQKENI. The CDR3 is made up of 16 amino acids. The rearrangement joins TRBV18 to TRBJ1-5; possible D gene TRBD1, 6 bases. This material consisted of peripheral blood, taken on day 0 of AZD1222 vaccination. This clonotype originated in an adult in good health. CDR3 coding DNA: TGTGCCAGCTCACCTAACCAGGAGGGGGGCAATCAGCCCCAGCATTTT. Protein: CASSPNQEGGNQPQHF.